A selection of T cell receptor beta chains follows, all from one sample in a study of T-cell reconstitution after alpha-beta-depleted transplantation in children. One entry per CDR3 protein results from TCRdb running MiXCR on the PCR reads. The sample lists 800,000 to 1,000,000 distinct CDR3 sequences, 25% to 35% occurring once. The material sequenced was PBMCs, mostly from graft donor cells, taken 360 days after TCRalphabeta/CD19-depleted stem cell transplant. Receptor source: a boy under two years old who had a stem cell transplant for SCID, so the T cells may come from the graft donor. The CDR3 runs from the conserved cysteine through the conserved F or W. D genes are given only for firm matches. The listing skips clone size in some rows; elsewhere it reads once, few, many or a size class.

cdr3_nt cdr3_aa j_call v_call cdr3_length d_call clone_size
TGTGCCAGCAGTTTCGAGTCCATCGGGGAGCTGTTTTTT CASSFESIGELFF TRBJ2-2 TRBV12-3/TRBV12-4 13 . few
TGCGCCAGCAGCGTAACCGGGACCCGAGCTGGGGAGACCCAGTACTTC CASSVTGTRAGETQYF TRBJ2-5 TRBV5-1 16 . .
TGTGCCAGCAGTCCACCGGACGGGGCCTACGAGCAGTACTTC CASSPPDGAYEQYF TRBJ2-7 TRBV7-9 14 . few
TGCAGTGCTTCCGGACAGGTGGCCATTCAGTACTTC CSASGQVAIQYF TRBJ2-4 TRBV20-1 12 TRBD1 few
TGTGCCATCAGTGAAGGACTAGCGGGGGGCCGCACCGGGGAGCTGTTTTTT CAISEGLAGGRTGELFF TRBJ2-2 TRBV10-3 17 TRBD2 few
TGCAGTGCAAACGGGGGGACCTCCTACGAGCAGTACTTC CSANGGTSYEQYF TRBJ2-7 TRBV20-1 13 TRBD2 many
TGCAGTGCTAGACAGGACAGGGATGGGGCCCAGTACTTC CSARQDRDGAQYF TRBJ2-5 TRBV20-1 13 TRBD1 few
TGTGCCAGCAGCTGGTCAGGGGACGGACCCTATGGCTACACCTTC CASSWSGDGPYGYTF TRBJ1-2 TRBV6-2/TRBV6-3 15 . .
TGCGCCAGCAGCTTGGCTCCCGGCCAGCCCCAGCATTTT CASSLAPGQPQHF TRBJ1-5 TRBV5-1 13 . few
TGTGCCAGCAGTTTAAACCCGGGAGGGACTGAAGCTTTCTTT CASSLNPGGTEAFF TRBJ1-1 TRBV12-3/TRBV12-4 14 . .
TGCGCCAGCAGTGGAGGAGTCGGAGAGACCCAGTACTTC CASSGGVGETQYF TRBJ2-5 TRBV10-1 13 . few
TGTGCCAGCAGTGATTGGGTTCCCTACGAGCAGTACTTC CASSDWVPYEQYF TRBJ2-7 TRBV6-1 13 . .
TGTGCCAGCAGCTTAGGGGCCGTAGCGGGGGGGCTCTACAATGAGCAGTTCTTC CASSLGAVAGGLYNEQFF TRBJ2-1 TRBV11-2 18 TRBD2 few
TGCGCCAGCAGCTTGTTAAACTTTCGCTCCGAGCAGTACTTC CASSLLNFRSEQYF TRBJ2-7 TRBV5-1 14 . .
TGTGCCAGCAGGGATGACAGTGTTCAGCCCCAGCATTTT CASRDDSVQPQHF TRBJ1-5 TRBV2 13 . .
TGTGCCATCAGTGAGTCCGGGACAGGGGAATATGGCTACACCTTC CAISESGTGEYGYTF TRBJ1-2 TRBV10-3 15 TRBD1 .
TGTGCCAGCACCAACGGGGTGGCTTTGGGGGAGCAGTACTTC CASTNGVALGEQYF TRBJ2-7 TRBV6-2/TRBV6-3 14 . .
TGCAGCGTTGCGGGACAGGCCTCCTACGAGCAGTACTTC CSVAGQASYEQYF TRBJ2-7 TRBV29-1 13 TRBD1 .
TGTGCCAGCAGTTCGAACCCCGGGGAGCTGTTTTTT CASSSNPGELFF TRBJ2-2 TRBV6-5 12 . .
TGTGCCAGCAGCTTGGGACGGACAGAGGATCCCACCGGGGAGCTGTTTTTT CASSLGRTEDPTGELFF TRBJ2-2 TRBV5-6 17 . many
TGTGCCAGCAGTCCAGTCGCGAGAGGAGACGGGGGCACTGAAGCTTTCTTT CASSPVARGDGGTEAFF TRBJ1-1 TRBV6-5 17 . .
TGTGCCAGCAGCTCCCCGTGGACTAGCGGGGCCGGGGCCGGGGAGCTGTTTTTT CASSSPWTSGAGAGELFF TRBJ2-2 TRBV11-1 18 TRBD2 .
TGCGCCAGCAGCTTGCCACAGGGGAGCGGCGAGCAGTACTTC CASSLPQGSGEQYF TRBJ2-7 TRBV5-1 14 TRBD1 few
TGTGCCAGCAGCCTCTCGAGGGAGCCCTTCCTCACAGATACGCAGTATTTT CASSLSREPFLTDTQYF TRBJ2-3 TRBV7-3 17 . .
TGCGCCAGCAGCACGGACAGGGGACACGAGCAGTACTTC CASSTDRGHEQYF TRBJ2-7 TRBV5-1 13 TRBD1 .
TGTGCCAGCACCGCGGGAATGAACACTGAAGCTTTCTTT CASTAGMNTEAFF TRBJ1-1 TRBV12-3/TRBV12-4 13 . .
TGTGCCAGCCGACCCGCCCGGGCCTACGAGCAGTACTTC CASRPARAYEQYF TRBJ2-7 TRBV12-3/TRBV12-4 13 . once